These 23 T cell receptor beta chains were sequenced from one sample in a study of Graves' ophthalmopathy and Graves' hyperthyroidism (dated by TCRdb to 2017 to 2018). TCRdb records Illumina HiSeq 2000 as the sequencer. For repertoire sequencing, TCR beta CDR3 regions were amplified from RNA transcripts. The first round was an RT-PCR using HTBI primers with the Qiagen OneStep RT-PCR kit, and this first round was followed by a second-round multiplex PCR, then size selection and purification. TCRdb's own reprocessing of the public reads used fastp at Q25 and MiXCR and kept productive beta chains. Rows are combined by CDR3 protein, so each entry shows the most common genes and DNA. Present in this sample are over a million distinct CDR3 sequences, about two fifths of which were seen just once. 11% of the sample rests with the top ten. The material sequenced was peripheral blood or thyroid tissue (not recorded which). These receptors were obtained from an adult man with Graves' hyperthyroidism.

This clonotype turned up a few times. At one of its ends the junction is not consistent with the germline gene, which may arise from a read error. The chain carries TRBV5-4 and TRBJ2-7; D unclear. Germline V gene sequence: CDR1 SGHNT, CDR2 YYREEE (reference sequence). CDR3 length: 14 amino acids. CDR3 in amino acids: CASSQIGATYEQYF. The CDR3 DNA reads as TGCGCCAGCAGCCAAATTGGAGCGACGTACGAGCAGTACTTC.

CDR3 nucleotides: TGTGCCAGCAGCCTCACGACAGGGCCCAATCAGCCCCAGTACTTC. Translating it yields CASSLTTGPNQPQYF. This chain links TRBV7-2 with TRBJ2-5; 7 positions agree with TRBD1. V gave up 5 bases and J gave up 9 bases; unmatched junction bases: 15. The germline CDR1 and CDR2 sequences are SGHTA and FQGNSA. This CDR3 region has 15 residues.

V usage is TRBV29-1 and J usage is TRBJ1-6; tentative D call: TRBD1 (6 bases). This CDR3 is built from 12 residues. In germline, CDR1 is SQVTM, CDR2 ANQGSEA. V shed 8 bases and J shed 9 bases, with 14 bases lying between them. CDR3 coding DNA: TGCAGCTCCGGGAACAGGGTTTCACCCCTCCACTTT. Its protein is CSSGNRVSPLHF.

The rearrangement links TRBV14 to TRBJ1-1, with 7 bases aligning to TRBD1. The germline V gene encodes CDR1 SGHDN and CDR2 FVKESK. The trim removed 8 bases at V and 4 bases at J, leaving 10 bases unmatched. CDR3 length: 14 residues. The CDR3 spells CASSPPTGRTEAFF. The CDR3 region has the DNA TGTGCCAGCTCACCCCCGACAGGGCGCACTGAAGCTTTCTTT.

This clonotype has more than one count but fewer than ten. The V call is TRBV9, the J call TRBJ1-2, with D maybe TRBD1 (5 bases). CDR1 is SGDLS and CDR2 is YYNGEE in the germline V gene. CDR3 length equals 12 residues. V was cut by 2 bases and J by 8 bases, with 10 bases left in between. CDR3 residues: CASSVRGEGYTF. CDR3 coding DNA: TGTGCCAGCAGCGTCCGGGGGGAAGGCTACACCTTC.

This clonotype was picked up a small number of times. The chain joins TRBV6-6 to TRBJ2-2; TRBD1 aligns across 7 bases. V lost 5 bases to trimming and J lost 10 bases; unmatched junction nucleotides: 7. This CDR3 comprises 13 residues. The germline V gene has CDR1 MNHNY and CDR2 SVGAGI (reference sequence). The CDR3 nucleotides are TGTGCCAGCAGTCTACCGACAGGGTTGGAGCTGTTTTTT. Translated: CASSLPTGLELFF.

The chain links TRBV10-3 to TRBJ2-5; TRBD1 aligns across 10 bases. This CDR3 spans 14 amino acids. V lost 6 bases and J lost 4; bases outside the gene matches: 5. Germline CDR1 is ENHRY and CDR2 is SYGVKD. CDR3 DNA sequence: TGTGCCATCAGCGGGGGACAGGGGAGAGAGACCCAGTACTTC. Amino acid sequence: CAISGGQGRETQYF.

This clonotype has ten or more counts. The chain is built from TRBV20-1 and TRBJ2-7, with D unresolved. Between the trimmed V and J ends, which lost 3 bases and 1 base, there was a span of 10 bases. This CDR3 comprises 13 residues. The germline gives CDR1 DFQATT, CDR2 SNEGSKA (reference sequence). CDR3 DNA sequence: TGCAGTGCTAGGAGCCGGATTTCCTACGAGCAGTACTTC. Translated, it gives CSARSRISYEQYF.

For this clonotype: Possible read error: a much larger clone is one base away. This chain joins TRBV12-3 or TRBV12-4 and TRBJ1-5; D unresolved. The CDR3 contains 13 residues. The CDR3 DNA follows: TGTGCCATCAGTATTGCAGAAAATCAGCCCCAGCATTTT. This gives the protein CAISIAENQPQHF.

V and J are TRBV2 and TRBJ2-5; a possible D gene is TRBD1 (5 bases). Germline V lookup: CDR1 SNHLY, CDR2 FYNNEI. The V gene lost 4 bases and the J gene lost 4 bases, with 13 bases spanning the gap. The CDR3 length is 14 residues. This CDR3 is CASSGGRSRETQYF. CDR3 bases: TGTGCCAGCAGTGGGGGCAGGTCGCGAGAGACCCAGTACTTC.

The chain recombines TRBV25-1 with TRBJ1-2; TRBD1 aligns across 8 bases. Per germline, CDR1 MGHDK and CDR2 SYGVNS. V shed 8 bases, J shed 5 bases, and the junction held 4 bases outside the gene matches. This CDR3 contains 12 residues. In DNA, the CDR3 is TGTGCCAGCTTCGACAGGGGTTATGGCTACACCTTC. It codes for CASFDRGYGYTF.

This clonotype was found many times. This sequence joins TRBV2 and TRBJ1-5, with TRBD1 as a possible D gene (5 bases). V was clipped by 3 bases and J by 0 bases, with 9 bases between them. The CDR3 sequence is 15 residues long. Germline CDR1 and CDR2: SNHLY and FYNNEI. The CDR3 bases are TGTGCCAGCAGTGAGGGGACGCATAGCAATCAGCCCCAGCATTTT. It encodes CASSEGTHSNQPQHF. Full variable domain (remainder filled in from reference TRBV2 and TRBJ1-5): EPEVTQTPSHQVTQMGQEVILRCVPISNHLYFYWYRQILGQKVEFLVSFYNNEISEKSEIFDDQFSVERPDGSNFTLKIRSTKLEDSAMYFCASSEGTHSNQPQHFGDGTRLSIL.

The chain joins TRBV20-1 to TRBJ1-3, with D uncertain. The V end was cut by 0 bases, the J end by 11 bases, with 14 bases between. This CDR3 region has 13 residues. Per germline, CDR1 DFQATT and CDR2 SNEGSKA (reference sequence). Here the CDR3 DNA reads TGCAGTGCTAGAGATAGACAAAATAGCGCCATATATTTT. It translates to CSARDRQNSAIYF.

The gene calls are TRBV12-3 or TRBV12-4 and TRBJ1-2, with TRBD1 matching 10 bases. This CDR3 has 16 residues. V lost 6 bases to trimming and J lost 6 bases; unmatched junction nucleotides: 13. The CDR3 DNA reads TGTGCCAGCAGGGGGCCTTGGCGGGACAGGGGTCATGGCTACACCTTC. It yields the protein CASRGPWRDRGHGYTF.

This clonotype was seen many times. The J gene is TRBJ1-2, the V gene TRBV20-1; D perhaps matches TRBD1 (6 bases). CDR1 is DFQATT, CDR2 SNEGSKA, per germline (reference sequence). With 6 bases removed from V and 6 bases from J, the gap between germline ends came to 11 bases. The CDR3 loop spans 11 amino acids. CDR3 in DNA: TGCAGTGCGCATAGGGGGAATGGCTACACCTTC. As protein: CSAHRGNGYTF.

The chain couples TRBV5-1 to TRBJ2-5, with a tentative D call TRBD2 (7 bases). This CDR3 spans 19 amino acids. Germline-derived CDR1 and CDR2 are SGHRS and YFSETQ. V lost 0 bases to trimming and J lost 3 bases, with 24 bases between them. The CDR3 bases are TGCGCCAGCAGCTTGGTTTGGGGGGGCGGGGGTTCCTCTGAAGAGACCCAGTACTTC. This translates into CASSLVWGGGGSSEETQYF.

The table lists this clonotype with many counts. The gene calls are TRBV6-5 and TRBJ1-5; possible D gene TRBD1, 5 bases. V lost 2 bases and J lost 6, with 11 bases in between. Germline V lookup: CDR1 MNHEY, CDR2 SVGAGI. This CDR3 region has 14 residues. The CDR3 bases are TGTGCCAGCAGTTACCCGCTTGGGGGTCAGCCCCAGCATTTT. Translated: CASSYPLGGQPQHF.

The sample holds many counts of this clonotype. The J gene is TRBJ2-2, the V gene TRBV9, with a tentative D call TRBD2 (6 bases). Between the trimmed V and J ends, which lost 4 bases and 1 base, there was a span of 14 bases. There are 16 residues in the CDR3. CDR1 and CDR2 (germline): SGDLS, YYNGEE. For the CDR3, the DNA is TGTGCCAGCAGCAAAATTTCGGGGGAGAACACCGGGGAGCTGTTTTTT. This codes for CASSKISGENTGELFF.

This clonotype was seen ten or more times. This rearrangement joins TRBV10-3 to TRBJ1-1; maybe TRBD1 (6 bases). There are 12 residues in the CDR3. Trimming stripped 4 bases from V and 4 bases from J, with 7 bases between. Germline lookup yields CDR1 ENHRY and CDR2 SYGVKD. In nucleotides, the CDR3 is TGTGCCATCAGTGGCAGGGGCACTGAAGCTTTCTTT. This encodes CAISGRGTEAFF.

This chain links TRBV5-5 with TRBJ1-2; D unresolved. The CDR3 consists of 15 residues. Per germline, CDR1 SGHKS and CDR2 YYEKEE (reference sequence). Trimming took 0 bases from V and 3 from J, leaving 12 bases between them. The chain's CDR3 is CASSLGGLDDYGYTF. CDR3 DNA: TGTGCCAGCAGCTTGGGAGGGTTAGACGACTATGGCTACACCTTC.

Details on this clonotype: Given a much more abundant clone one base away, this may be a read error. The V and J genes are TRBV2 and TRBJ1-4; D is perhaps TRBD1 (6 bases). The CDR3 consists of 15 residues. Germline V gene sequence: CDR1 SNHLY, CDR2 FYNNEI. The CDR3, as DNA: TGTGCCAGCAGTCAAAGACAGGCTCCCAATGAAAAACTGCTTTTT. Translating it yields CASSQRQAPNEKLLF.

Concerning this clonotype itself: A much larger clonotype is one base distant, so this may be a read error. The chain links TRBV20-1 to TRBJ1-6; D not certain. Germline CDR1 and CDR2: DFQATT and SNEGSKA (reference sequence). The CDR3 covers 13 residues. The CDR3 sequence is CSASISVNSPPHF. The CDR3, as DNA: TGCAGTGCTAGTATCAGCGTAAACTCACCCCCCCACTTT.

This clonotype was observed at least ten times. V and J are TRBV20-1 and TRBJ2-7; 8 positions agree with TRBD2. The CDR3 length is 16 residues. CDR1 and CDR2 (germline): DFQATT, SNEGSKA (reference sequence). Trimming at V came to 1 base and at J to 1 base, leaving 9 bases not matched to a gene. In DNA form, the CDR3 reads TGCAGTGCTAGAGTCGATGGAGCGGGGGCGTCCTACGAGCAGTACTTC. Translated, it gives CSARVDGAGASYEQYF.